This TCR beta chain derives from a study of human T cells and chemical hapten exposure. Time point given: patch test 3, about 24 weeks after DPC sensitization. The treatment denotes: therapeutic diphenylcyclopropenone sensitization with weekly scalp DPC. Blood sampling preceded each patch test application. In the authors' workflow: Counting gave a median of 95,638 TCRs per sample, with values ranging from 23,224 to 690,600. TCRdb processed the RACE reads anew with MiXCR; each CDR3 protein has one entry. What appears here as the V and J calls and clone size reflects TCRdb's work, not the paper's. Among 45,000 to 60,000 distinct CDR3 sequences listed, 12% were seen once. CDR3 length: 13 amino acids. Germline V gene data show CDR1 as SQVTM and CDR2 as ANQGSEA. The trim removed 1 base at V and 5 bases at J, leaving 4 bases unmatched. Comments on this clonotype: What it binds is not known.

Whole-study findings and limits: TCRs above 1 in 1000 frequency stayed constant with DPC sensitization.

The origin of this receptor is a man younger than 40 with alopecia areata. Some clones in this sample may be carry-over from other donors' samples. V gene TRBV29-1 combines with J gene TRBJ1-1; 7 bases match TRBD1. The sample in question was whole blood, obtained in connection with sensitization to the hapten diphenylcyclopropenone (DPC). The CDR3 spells CSVEARQGTEAFF. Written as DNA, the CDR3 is TGCAGCGTTGAAGCTCGACAGGGAACTGAAGCTTTCTTT.